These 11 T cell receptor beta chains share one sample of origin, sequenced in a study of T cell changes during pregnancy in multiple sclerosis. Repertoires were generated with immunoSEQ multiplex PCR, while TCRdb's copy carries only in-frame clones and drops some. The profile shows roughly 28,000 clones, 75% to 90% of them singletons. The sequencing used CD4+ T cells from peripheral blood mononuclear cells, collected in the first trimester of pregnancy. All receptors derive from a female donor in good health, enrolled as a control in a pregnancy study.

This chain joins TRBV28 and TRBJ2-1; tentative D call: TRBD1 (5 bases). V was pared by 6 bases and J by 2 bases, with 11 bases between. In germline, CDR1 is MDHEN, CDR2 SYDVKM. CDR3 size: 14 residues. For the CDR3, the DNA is TGTGCCAGCAGGCCAGGGAATCCCTACAATGAGCAGTTCTTC. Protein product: CASRPGNPYNEQFF.

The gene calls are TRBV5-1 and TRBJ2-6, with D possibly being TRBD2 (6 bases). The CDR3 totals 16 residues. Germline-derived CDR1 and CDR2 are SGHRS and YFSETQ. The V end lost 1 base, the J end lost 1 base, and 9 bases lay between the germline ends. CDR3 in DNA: TGCGCCAGCAGCTTGATGGCGGGGTCTGGGGCCAACGTCCTGACTTTC. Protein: CASSLMAGSGANVLTF.

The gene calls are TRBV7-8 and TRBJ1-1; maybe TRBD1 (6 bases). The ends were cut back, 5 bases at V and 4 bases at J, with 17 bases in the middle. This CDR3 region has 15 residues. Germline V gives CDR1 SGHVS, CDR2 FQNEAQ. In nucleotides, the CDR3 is TGTGCCAGCAGCCGTAAACAGGGATGGATCACTGAAGCTTTCTTT. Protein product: CASSRKQGWITEAFF.

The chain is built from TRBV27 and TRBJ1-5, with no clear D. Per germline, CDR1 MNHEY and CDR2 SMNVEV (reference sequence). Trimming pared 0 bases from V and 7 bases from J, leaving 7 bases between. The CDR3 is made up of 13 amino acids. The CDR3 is CASSLSAVQPQHF. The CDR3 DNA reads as TGTGCCAGCAGTTTATCGGCAGTGCAGCCCCAGCATTTT.

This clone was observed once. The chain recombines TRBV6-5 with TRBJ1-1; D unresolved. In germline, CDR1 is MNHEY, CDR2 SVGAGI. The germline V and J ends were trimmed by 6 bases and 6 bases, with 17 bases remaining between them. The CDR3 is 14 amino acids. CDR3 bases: TGTGCCAGCAGCGCTAGGTGGGAGGTGTCTGAAGCTTTCTTT. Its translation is CASSARWEVSEAFF.

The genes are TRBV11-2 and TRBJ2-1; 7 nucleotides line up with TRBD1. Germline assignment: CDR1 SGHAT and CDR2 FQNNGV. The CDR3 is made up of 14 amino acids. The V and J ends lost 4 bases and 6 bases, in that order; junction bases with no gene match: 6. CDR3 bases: TGTGCCAGCAGCTCCCACAGGGGCACCAATGAGCAGTTCTTC. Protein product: CASSSHRGTNEQFF.

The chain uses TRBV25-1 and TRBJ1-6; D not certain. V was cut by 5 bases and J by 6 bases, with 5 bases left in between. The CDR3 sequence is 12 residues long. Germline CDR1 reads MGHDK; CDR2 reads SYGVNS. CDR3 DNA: TGTGCCAGCAGTAATCGTAATTCACCCCTCCACTTT. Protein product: CASSNRNSPLHF.

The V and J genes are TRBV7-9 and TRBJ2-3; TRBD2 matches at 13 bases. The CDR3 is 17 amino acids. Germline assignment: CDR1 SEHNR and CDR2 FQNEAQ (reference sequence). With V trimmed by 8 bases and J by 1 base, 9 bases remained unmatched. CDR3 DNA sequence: TGTGCCAGCTTCCGGGGACTAGCGGGGAGTCGCACAGATACGCAGTATTTT. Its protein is CASFRGLAGSRTDTQYF. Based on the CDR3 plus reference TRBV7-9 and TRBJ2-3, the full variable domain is DTGVSQNPRHKITKRGQNVTFRCDPISEHNRLYWYRQTLGQGPEFLTYFQNEAQLEKSRLLSDRFSAERPKGSFSTLEIQRTEQGDSAMYLCASFRGLAGSRTDTQYFGPGTRLTVL.

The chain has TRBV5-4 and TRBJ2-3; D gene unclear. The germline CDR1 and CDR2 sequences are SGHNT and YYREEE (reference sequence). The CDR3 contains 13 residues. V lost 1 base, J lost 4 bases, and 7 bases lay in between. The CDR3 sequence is CASSLMFADTQYF. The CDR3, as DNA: TGTGCCAGCAGCTTGATGTTCGCAGATACGCAGTATTTT.

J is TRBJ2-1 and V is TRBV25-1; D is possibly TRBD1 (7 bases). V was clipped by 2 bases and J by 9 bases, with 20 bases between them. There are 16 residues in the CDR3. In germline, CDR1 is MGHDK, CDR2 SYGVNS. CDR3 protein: CASSEGRDSLVGEQFF. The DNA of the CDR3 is TGTGCCAGCAGTGAAGGGCGGGACAGCCTGGTGGGTGAGCAGTTCTTC.

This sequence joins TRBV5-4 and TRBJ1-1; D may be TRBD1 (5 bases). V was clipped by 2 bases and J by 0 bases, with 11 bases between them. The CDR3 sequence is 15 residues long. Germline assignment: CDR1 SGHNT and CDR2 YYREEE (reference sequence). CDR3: CASSFGGVMNTEAFF. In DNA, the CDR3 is TGTGCCAGCAGCTTCGGGGGGGTAATGAACACTGAAGCTTTCTTT.